This TCR beta chain was sequenced for a study of cytomegalovirus exposure and HLA in healthy donors. The wider study: The study placed less than 90% of its 350 to 400 genotyped donors in the Caucasian-associated ancestry cluster.

Concerning this clone itself: Its antigen is not identified.

With 3 bases clipped from V and 6 bases from J, the junction kept 3 bases outside the gene matches. Germline V gene lookup returns CDR1 LNHDA and CDR2 SQIVND (reference sequence). The CDR3 runs 14 residues. The PCR contained 60 Vbeta and 13 Jbeta primers. Libraries were prepared by immunoSEQ multiplex PCR; TCRdb keeps only in-frame clonotypes and omits some of them. The sample has around 99,000 clones, over 75% seen once. Findings and limits, study-wide: Analysis was carried out at a later point, and it linked a missense DCLRE1C variant to TCR beta V- and J-gene trimming.

The chain joins TRBV19 to TRBJ1-2; 11 bases are shared with TRBD1. The TCR originated in a man aged 25-40 years in good health and CMV-seronegative. The specimen sequenced was PBMCs. CDR3 nucleotide sequence: TGTGCCAGTAGTATGGTGGACAGGGGGCATGGCTACACCTTC. Translating gives CASSMVDRGHGYTF.